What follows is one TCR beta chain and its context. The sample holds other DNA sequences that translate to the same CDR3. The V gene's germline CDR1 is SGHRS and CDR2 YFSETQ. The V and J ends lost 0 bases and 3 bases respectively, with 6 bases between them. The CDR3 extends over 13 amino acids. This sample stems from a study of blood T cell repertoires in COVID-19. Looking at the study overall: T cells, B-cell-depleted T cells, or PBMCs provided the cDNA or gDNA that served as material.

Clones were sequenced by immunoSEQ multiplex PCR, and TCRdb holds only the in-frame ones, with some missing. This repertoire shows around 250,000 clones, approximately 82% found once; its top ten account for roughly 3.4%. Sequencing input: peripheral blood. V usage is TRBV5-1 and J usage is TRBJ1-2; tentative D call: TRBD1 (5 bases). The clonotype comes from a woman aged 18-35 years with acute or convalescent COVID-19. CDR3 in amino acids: CASSLAGDYGYTF. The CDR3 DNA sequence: TGCGCCAGCAGCTTGGCGGGGGACTATGGCTACACCTTC.